What follows are 17 T cell receptor beta chains derived from one specimen sequenced in a study of blood T cells in healthy people across ages. Primed by a sample-barcoded 5' primer and a J-beta primer mix, a second PCR proceeded for roughly 7 to 12 cycles. TCRdb ran MiXCR on the 5' RACE reads and lists one entry per CDR3 protein. Here the sample spans hundreds of thousands of distinct CDR3 sequences, about a fifth being singletons. Sequencing was done on a sample of blood. The receptors come from a man in his 70s in good health.

V gene TRBV7-4 combines with J gene TRBJ2-3; perhaps TRBD1 as D (5 bases). The germline CDR1 and CDR2 sequences are SGHVT and SQSDAQ. The V and J ends lost 5 bases and 2 bases respectively, with 14 bases between them. The CDR3 contains 15 residues. CDR3 region: CASSRVRTYTDTQYF. Here the CDR3 DNA reads TGTGCCAGCAGCCGTGTGAGGACATACACAGATACGCAGTATTTT. The full variable domain, completed using reference TRBV7-4 and TRBJ2-3, is GAGVSQSPRYKVAKRGRDVALRCDSISGHVTLYWYRQTLGQGSEVLTYSQSDAQRDKSGRPSGRFSAERPERSVSTLKIQRTEQGDSAVYLCASSRVRTYTDTQYFGPGTRLTVL.

The chain couples TRBV7-8 to TRBJ2-3, with D uncertain. Trimming took off 5 bases at V and 4 bases at J, with 13 bases between the two ends. This CDR3 is 14 amino acids long. Germline CDR1 and CDR2: SGHVS and FQNEAQ. The CDR3 sequence is CASSQLESADTQYF. The CDR3 coding sequence is TGTGCCAGCAGCCAACTTGAAAGCGCAGATACGCAGTATTTT.

This clonotype was seen a handful of times. This chain joins TRBV24-1 and TRBJ1-2; TRBD1 aligns across 8 bases. The CDR3 is made up of 16 amino acids. Germline V gene data show CDR1 as KGHDR and CDR2 as SFDVKD. Trimming took 3 bases from V and 4 from J; bases not matched to a gene: 9. CDR3 in DNA: TGTGCCACCAGTGATCCGGGTCAGGGGGCGAGCTATGGCTACACCTTC. This encodes CATSDPGQGASYGYTF.

This clonotype was seen many times. This rearrangement joins TRBV29-1 to TRBJ2-3; tentative D call: TRBD2 (5 bases). The germline CDR1 and CDR2 sequences are SQVTM and ANQGSEA. CDR3 length equals 14 residues. Trimming removed 7 bases from V and 0 bases from J, with 14 bases in between. The CDR3 protein is CSGPAGDSTDTQYF. The CDR3 DNA is TGCAGCGGCCCCGCGGGCGATAGCACAGATACGCAGTATTTT.

This clonotype was seen a handful of times. This chain uses TRBV29-1 with TRBJ1-5; 7 positions match TRBD1. The CDR3 contains 15 residues. Germline CDR1 and CDR2: SQVTM and ANQGSEA. The V segment lost 5 bases and the J segment 2 bases; nucleotides outside the gene matches: 9. The CDR3 bases are TGCAGCGTTCTAACCCAGACAGGGCGCAATCAGCCCCAGCATTTT. It translates to CSVLTQTGRNQPQHF.

The chain recombines TRBV12-3 or TRBV12-4 with TRBJ2-4, with 7 bases matching TRBD1. The trim removed 5 bases at V and 0 bases at J, leaving 10 bases unmatched. The CDR3 is made up of 17 amino acids. The CDR3 DNA follows: TGTGCCAGCAGTCCCTCAGGGGGAGCCGTAGCCAAAAACATTCAGTACTTC. Protein: CASSPSGGAVAKNIQYF.

The gene calls are TRBV12-3 or TRBV12-4 and TRBJ1-4; D remains unclear. Trimming left V 4 bases short and J 5 bases short, with 5 bases between. The CDR3 has 12 amino acids. The CDR3 loop reads CASSWTNEKLFF. For the CDR3, the DNA is TGTGCCAGCAGTTGGACCAATGAAAAACTGTTTTTT.

The sample holds one count of this clonotype. Because it lacks the conserved phenylalanine or tryptophan at the end, this CDR3 is likely a read error. The limits of the CDR3 on the DNA are not certain, so only TCRdb's listed CDR3 is given. The genes are TRBV12-3 or TRBV12-4 and TRBJ2-3. With termini counted, the CDR3 has 11 amino acids. The CDR3 loop reads CGRVRADTQYS.

The chain employs TRBV12-3 or TRBV12-4 and TRBJ2-1; D possibly corresponds to TRBD1 (5 bases). The end of the DNA aligns better with TRBJ2-5, so the J call may be wrong. The CDR3 totals 18 residues. CDR3 in amino acids: CASSLSLGQTGRRETQYF. CDR3 nucleotides: TGTGCCAGCAGTTTGTCGTTGGGGCAAACCGGACGCCGAGAGACCCAGTACTTC.

This clonotype was seen only a few times. This rearrangement joins TRBV12-3 or TRBV12-4 to TRBJ1-4; D might be TRBD1 (6 bases). This CDR3 is built from 14 residues. The ends were cut back, 6 bases at V and 8 bases at J, with 16 bases in the middle. CDR3: CASRHRDEDEKLFF. The CDR3 nucleotides read TGTGCCAGCAGGCACAGGGATGAGGACGAAAAACTGTTTTTT.

This clonotype was seen a few times. This rearrangement joins TRBV7-9 to TRBJ2-1, with 8 bases that match TRBD2. J lost 5 bases, V lost 5 bases, and 14 bases had no gene match. From germline, CDR1 is SEHNR and CDR2 FQNEAQ (reference sequence). The CDR3 has 17 residues. This CDR3 reads CASSPPRGLAGNNEQFF. For the CDR3, the DNA is TGTGCCAGCAGCCCCCCGCGGGGTCTAGCGGGTAACAATGAGCAGTTCTTC.

This clonotype has only a few counts. The chain is built from TRBV12-3 or TRBV12-4 and TRBJ1-5; possible D gene TRBD1, 6 bases. Trimming left V 5 bases short and J 4 bases short, with 15 bases between. The CDR3 is 15 amino acids. DNA for the CDR3: TGTGCCAGCAGTAGAGGGAAGACAGGAAATCAGCCCCAGCATTTT. Amino acids: CASSRGKTGNQPQHF.

The gene calls are TRBV20-1 and TRBJ2-3; no clear D gene. CDR1 is DFQATT and CDR2 is SNEGSKA in the germline V gene (reference sequence). V dropped 1 base and J dropped 1 base, with 6 bases sitting between them. There are 13 residues in the CDR3. CDR3 in DNA: TGCAGTGCTAGAGCCCGGGGCACAGATACGCAGTATTTT. Translation gives CSARARGTDTQYF.

This clonotype came up many times. The DNA of the CDR3 is TGTGCCAGCTCACTAGAGAGGGTCGCGGATGAGCAGTTCTTC. This gives the protein CASSLERVADEQFF. This chain uses TRBV18 with TRBJ2-1; D might be TRBD2 (5 bases). This CDR3 comprises 14 residues. Trimming stripped 4 bases from V and 8 bases from J, with 15 bases between. Germline V gene data show CDR1 as KGHSH and CDR2 as LQKENI.

This chain uses TRBV28 with TRBJ2-1, with TRBD2 matching 7 bases. Germline trimming cut 8 bases from V and 3 bases from J; bases unmatched to any gene: 7. Germline assignment: CDR1 MDHEN and CDR2 SYDVKM. This CDR3 is built from 14 residues. CDR3 bases: TGTGCCAGCGTCTTGGCGGGGGACTACAATGAGCAGTTCTTC. Its protein is CASVLAGDYNEQFF.

This clonotype was found a few times. The chain joins TRBV24-1 to TRBJ2-1; TRBD1 is a possible D gene (5 bases). CDR1 and CDR2 (germline): KGHDR, SFDVKD. The CDR3 is 16 amino acids. V shed 3 bases and J shed 2 bases, with 13 bases lying between them. This CDR3 is CATSDPLSGTYNEQFF. The CDR3, as DNA: TGTGCCACCAGTGATCCCCTCTCAGGGACCTACAATGAGCAGTTCTTC.

The chain recombines TRBV7-9 with TRBJ2-3; D perhaps matches TRBD2 (5 bases). Trimming removed 8 bases at V and 3 bases at J, with 9 bases between. Germline V gene data show CDR1 as SEHNR and CDR2 as FQNEAQ (reference sequence). The CDR3 is 12 amino acids. The CDR3 is CASGEMTDTQYF. In DNA, the CDR3 is TGTGCCAGCGGGGAGATGACAGATACGCAGTATTTT.